The rows below give T cell receptor beta chains drawn from one sample of a study of early T cells in non-severe SARS-CoV-2 infection. TCRdb analysed the 5' RACE reads with MiXCR anew, one entry per CDR3 protein. The repertoire has 40,000 to 45,000 distinct CDR3 sequences, approximately 6.1% of them found once; the top ten carry about 20%. Sequences were derived from whole blood, sampled at baseline. These receptors were obtained from an adult who was a healthcare worker with PCR-confirmed SARS-CoV-2 infection or an uninfected control (not recorded which). Both conserved end residues are part of each CDR3. D genes are given only for firm matches. Clone size is not always given. Where it is, it says once, few, many or a class for expanded clones.

V gene,J gene,CDR3 length,clone size,D gene,CDR3 DNA,CDR3 protein
TRBV20-1,TRBJ2-3,16,many,TRBD2,TGCAGTGCTAGAGGTCTCTCTAGCGGTCACACAGATACGCAGTATTTT,CSARGLSSGHTDTQYF
TRBV28,TRBJ2-1,12,many,NA,TGTGCCAGCAGTTTCAGGGCAGGTGAGCAGTTCTTC,CASSFRAGEQFF
TRBV7-2,TRBJ1-2,15,NA,NA,TGTGCCAGCAGCTTTGACGGGGCCACTAACTATGGCTACACCTTC,CASSFDGATNYGYTF
TRBV4-2,TRBJ2-4,13,few,NA,TGTGCCAGCAGCCAAAGGGAGGCGGACATTCAGTACTTC,CASSQREADIQYF
TRBV9,TRBJ2-5,13,NA,NA,TGTGCCAGCAGCGGTTCTAGCGTAGAGACCCAGTACTTC,CASSGSSVETQYF
TRBV9,TRBJ1-1,14,many,TRBD1,TGTGCCAGCAGCGACAGGGGGCGAGGCACTGAAGCTTTCTTT,CASSDRGRGTEAFF
TRBV6-5,TRBJ2-7,15,few,TRBD2,TGTGCCAGCAGTTACCATAGCGGGAGGACCTACGAGCAGTACTTC,CASSYHSGRTYEQYF
TRBV7-7,TRBJ2-2,16,few,TRBD2,TGTGCTTGGGGCCCAGCGGGAGGACCGAACACCGGGGAGCTGTTTTTT,CAWGPAGGPNTGELFF
TRBV7-9,TRBJ1-1,16,many,TRBD1,TGTGCCAGCAGCTTAGAAGGGACAGTACTGAACACTGAAGCTTTCTTT,CASSLEGTVLNTEAFF
TRBV28,TRBJ1-1,12,many,NA,TGTGCCAGCAGTTTTGGGGTAAGGGAAGCTTTCTTT,CASSFGVREAFF
TRBV7-3,TRBJ2-3,18,many,TRBD1,TGTGCCAGCAGCTTAAAGGGACAGGGCTTGGGTTTTACAGATACGCAGTATTTT,CASSLKGQGLGFTDTQYF
TRBV18,TRBJ1-1,13,many,NA,TGTGCCAGCTCACGCCAACAGGGCACTGAAGCTTTCTTT,CASSRQQGTEAFF
TRBV7-9,TRBJ2-2,15,few,NA,TGTGCCAGCAGCTTGGACGCCACGAACACCGGGGAGCTGTTTTTT,CASSLDATNTGELFF
TRBV7-2,TRBJ2-1,15,many,TRBD1,TGTGCCAGCAGCTTACGGCTGGACAGGGTCGGTGAGCAGTTCTTC,CASSLRLDRVGEQFF
TRBV9,TRBJ2-6,18,NA,NA,TGTGCCAGCAGCGCACCAGTATCTGGATTCTCTGGGGCCAACGTCCTGACTTTC,CASSAPVSGFSGANVLTF
TRBV7-2,TRBJ2-4,13,few,NA,TGTGCCAGCAGCTTAGGCACACCAAACATTCAGTACTTC,CASSLGTPNIQYF
TRBV9,TRBJ2-1,18,many,TRBD2,TGTGCCAGCAGCGTAGAGGAAGTGAGGACTAGCGTCTACAATGAGCAGTTCTTC,CASSVEEVRTSVYNEQFF
TRBV4-3,TRBJ1-2,15,NA,TRBD1,TGCGCCAGCAGCCAAACCGGGACAGGCCACTATGGCTACACCTTC,CASSQTGTGHYGYTF
TRBV11-2,TRBJ2-5,14,few,NA,TGTGCCAGCAGCTTCGGTAGTGGCGAAGAGACCCAGTACTTC,CASSFGSGEETQYF
TRBV6-2/TRBV6-3,TRBJ2-1,12,many,NA,TGTGCCAGCATGGCTCGGTTCAATGAGCAGTTCTTC,CASMARFNEQFF
TRBV7-6,TRBJ2-2,14,NA,TRBD1,TGTGCCAGCAGCTCCGCTACAGGGGACGGGGAGCTGTTTTTT,CASSSATGDGELFF
TRBV11-3,TRBJ2-1,14,NA,TRBD2,TGTGCCAGCAGCAGGACTAGCGGCTACAATGAGCAGTTCTTC,CASSRTSGYNEQFF
TRBV4-2,TRBJ2-2,18,many,NA,TGTGCCAGCAGCCAACCTGGGGGTGGTCGGGCGGGGCCCCGGGAGCTGTTTTTT,CASSQPGGGRAGPRELFF
TRBV28,TRBJ1-1,16,many,TRBD1,TGTGCCAGCAGTACCCCGCGTACAGGGGGCTTTACTGAAGCTTTCTTT,CASSTPRTGGFTEAFF
TRBV28,TRBJ2-5,15,NA,TRBD1,TGTGCCAGCAGTTCCAGGACAGGGGGAAAGGAGACCCAGTACTTC,CASSSRTGGKETQYF
TRBV11-2,TRBJ1-1,15,many,NA,TGTGCCAGCAGCTCCGGACAGCGTTGGAACACTGAAGCTTTCTTT,CASSSGQRWNTEAFF
TRBV6-5,TRBJ1-1,14,few,NA,TGTGCCAGCAGGCCGGGACTCTCGAACACTGAAGCTTTCTTT,CASRPGLSNTEAFF
TRBV3-1,TRBJ2-3,14,many,NA,TGTGCCAGCAGCCCGACTGTAGCCGCAGATACGCAGTATTTT,CASSPTVAADTQYF
TRBV4-1,TRBJ2-5,14,few,TRBD2,TGCGCCAGCAGCCACACTAGCGGGGAGGAGACCCAGTACTTC,CASSHTSGEETQYF
TRBV5-1,TRBJ2-1,14,few,TRBD1,TGCGCCAGCAGCTTGGAGGGGGCAGCCGATGAGCAGTTCTTC,CASSLEGAADEQFF
TRBV6-5,TRBJ1-1,14,few,NA,TGTGCCAGCAGCCGCAGGGATCCGAACACTGAAGCTTTCTTT,CASSRRDPNTEAFF
TRBV7-8,TRBJ2-5,15,few,TRBD2,TGTGCCAGCAGCCCCGGGACTAGCCCACAAGAGACCCAGTACTTC,CASSPGTSPQETQYF
TRBV28,TRBJ2-7,11,many,NA,TGTGCCAGCAGTTTGGTTCGCGAGCAGTACTTC,CASSLVREQYF
TRBV12-3/TRBV12-4,TRBJ1-2,16,few,NA,TGTGCCAGCAGTCCAAAACGTCCGACGGTCTACTATGGCTACACCTTC,CASSPKRPTVYYGYTF
TRBV18,TRBJ2-1,14,NA,NA,TGTGCCAGCTCACCACCCCCGGGATACAATGAGCAGTTCTTC,CASSPPPGYNEQFF
TRBV6-4,TRBJ1-2,15,few,NA,TGTGCCAGCAGTGACGGGGAAGGACATAACTATGGCTACACCTTC,CASSDGEGHNYGYTF
TRBV20-1,TRBJ2-3,15,many,TRBD1,TGCAGTGCCACGGCGACAGGGAGAAGCACAGATACGCAGTATTTT,CSATATGRSTDTQYF
TRBV2,TRBJ1-4,14,few,NA,TGTGCCAGCAGTGATGGGGGCTGGAATGAAAAACTGTTTTTT,CASSDGGWNEKLFF
TRBV20-1,TRBJ2-5,13,many,TRBD1,TGCAGTGCAGCCGGACAGGGACAAGAGACCCAGTACTTC,CSAAGQGQETQYF
TRBV3-1,TRBJ2-7,13,many,NA,TGTGCCAGCAAGGGTGGGAGCTCCTACGAGCAGTACTTC,CASKGGSSYEQYF
TRBV7-9,TRBJ2-7,15,many,NA,TGTGCCAGCAGTCCCTTCGAGGCGGGAAGCTACGAGCAGTACTTC,CASSPFEAGSYEQYF
TRBV4-2,TRBJ1-4,15,few,TRBD1,TGTGCCAGCAGCCAAGCGGACAGGACTAATGAAAAACTGTTTTTT,CASSQADRTNEKLFF
TRBV10-3,TRBJ2-7,15,NA,NA,TGTGCCATCAGGGTAGCGGGACAGGGTCCATACGAGCAGTACTTC,CAIRVAGQGPYEQYF
TRBV10-3,TRBJ1-1,17,many,TRBD1,TGTGCCATCAGTCTTACTGGACAGGGGGCAGGGAACACTGAAGCTTTCTTT,CAISLTGQGAGNTEAFF
TRBV4-1,TRBJ2-5,12,many,NA,TGCGCCAGCAGCGACGGTCGAGAGACCCAGTACTTC,CASSDGRETQYF
TRBV2,TRBJ2-3,16,many,TRBD2,TGTGCCAGCAGTTCTACTAGCGGGGGGGCCGGGGGTACGCAGTATTTT,CASSSTSGGAGGTQYF
TRBV7-9,TRBJ2-3,17,many,TRBD1,TGTGCCAGCAGCCCCATGGGGCGACAGGGTAGCACAGATACGCAGTATTTT,CASSPMGRQGSTDTQYF
TRBV7-9,TRBJ2-5,14,many,NA,TGTGCCAGCAGCCACAGGACACCTCAAGAGACCCAGTACTTC,CASSHRTPQETQYF
TRBV6-1,TRBJ2-3,14,NA,NA,TGTGCCAGCAGTGAGGGAACCGATGCAGATACGCAGTATTTT,CASSEGTDADTQYF
TRBV11-2,TRBJ2-7,11,many,NA,TGTGCCAGCAGCTTGACCTACGAGCAGTACTTC,CASSLTYEQYF
TRBV6-5,TRBJ1-3,15,many,NA,TGTGCCAGCAGCCTCCGAGACACCTCTGGAAACACCATATATTTT,CASSLRDTSGNTIYF
TRBV5-4,TRBJ1-1,14,many,NA,TGTGCCAGCAGCGTACAGGGTCGGGGCACTGAAGCTTTCTTT,CASSVQGRGTEAFF
TRBV7-6,TRBJ2-1,16,many,TRBD2,TGTGCCAGCGGTAATCGGCCAGCGGGGGGGAACAATGAGCAGTTCTTC,CASGNRPAGGNNEQFF
TRBV27,TRBJ2-7,15,many,TRBD2,TGTGCCAGCAGTCCCCAGCGGGGGGGCCGGGAAGAGCAGTACTTC,CASSPQRGGREEQYF
TRBV21-1,TRBJ2-5,15,many,NA,TGTGCCAGCAGCAGGATACAGGGCTTGAAGGAGACCCAGTACTTC,CASSRIQGLKETQYF
TRBV11-2,TRBJ2-3,16,few,TRBD2,TGTGCCAGCAGCCGACTAGCGGGCTACCTCACAGATACGCAGTATTTT,CASSRLAGYLTDTQYF
TRBV6-2/TRBV6-3,TRBJ2-7,14,few,TRBD1,TGTGCCAGCATCCGACAGGGGCACTCCTACGAGCAGTACTTC,CASIRQGHSYEQYF
TRBV7-2,TRBJ2-3,16,many,NA,TGTGCCAGCAGCTTACGGTTTCGGACTCGCACAGATACGCAGTATTTT,CASSLRFRTRTDTQYF